Following are 11 T cell receptor beta chains from one sample sequenced in a study of technical replicates of blood from several donors. The method was immunoSEQ multiplex PCR; TCRdb's version includes in-frame clones alone and lacks a portion of them. The table records approximately 75,000 clones, 90% to 97% of them present only once. Sequencing used T cells isolated from PBMCs. These receptor sequences come from a human donor in good health.

The chain employs TRBV19 and TRBJ2-5, with TRBD2 identical over 7 bases. Per the germline V gene, CDR1 is LNHDA and CDR2 is SQIVND (reference sequence). Losses at the gene ends were 2 bases for V and 5 bases for J; bases not matched to a gene: 5. CDR3 length: 14 residues. The CDR3 DNA reads TGTGCCAGTAGTATACAACAGACTAGCGAGACCCAGTACTTC. This sequence encodes CASSIQQTSETQYF.

The chain couples TRBV11-2 to TRBJ2-1; 7 positions match TRBD2. The CDR3 consists of 14 residues. From germline, CDR1 is SGHAT and CDR2 FQNNGV. Trimming took 5 bases from V and 8 from J; bases not matched to a gene: 9. CDR3 protein: CASSTWGGSDEQFF. The CDR3 nucleotides are TGTGCCAGCAGCACTTGGGGCGGGAGCGATGAGCAGTTCTTC.

The table lists this clone with a count of one. The chain is built from TRBV27 and TRBJ2-2; D is unresolved. V lost 2 bases to trimming and J lost 1 base, with 8 bases between them. The CDR3 extends over 15 amino acids. CDR1 and CDR2 (germline): MNHEY, SMNVEV (reference sequence). CDR3 amino acids: CASSLVPQNTGELFF. DNA of the CDR3: TGTGCCAGCAGTTTAGTCCCCCAGAACACCGGGGAGCTGTTTTTT.

This clone appeared a single time. The chain employs TRBV6-5 and TRBJ2-1; TRBD2 matches 13 bases. The length of the CDR3 is 15 residues. CDR1 and CDR2 from the germline V gene are MNHEY and SVGAGI. V gave up 5 bases and J gave up 8 bases; unmatched junction bases: 6. CDR3 region: CASSITSGRAYEQFF. The CDR3 DNA reads TGTGCCAGCAGTATCACTAGCGGGAGGGCCTATGAGCAGTTCTTC.

The chain carries TRBV27 and TRBJ2-1; 9 nucleotides align to TRBD2. Germline V gene sequence: CDR1 MNHEY, CDR2 SMNVEV (reference sequence). The CDR3 has 15 residues. The trim removed 6 bases at V and 5 bases at J, leaving 8 bases unmatched. Here the CDR3 reads CASSYDLAGNNEQFF. The CDR3 bases are TGTGCCAGCAGCTACGATCTAGCGGGGAACAATGAGCAGTTCTTC.

The chain employs TRBV6-1 and TRBJ1-2, with D possibly TRBD1 on 6 matching bases. Deletions cut 6 bases from V and 3 bases from J, with 11 bases between. This CDR3 contains 13 residues. Germline CDR1 MNHNS, CDR2 SASEGT. The CDR3 loop is CASSATGYYGYTF. The CDR3 DNA reads TGTGCCAGCAGCGCAACAGGGTACTATGGCTACACCTTC.

V and J are TRBV29-1 and TRBJ1-5; D unresolved. V lost 4 bases, J lost 3 bases, and 7 bases lay in between. The V gene's germline CDR1 is SQVTM and CDR2 ANQGSEA. The CDR3 runs 12 residues. The CDR3 bases are TGCAGCGTTGGGGCAGTCAATCAGCCCCAGCATTTT. Amino acids: CSVGAVNQPQHF.

The gene calls are TRBV30 and TRBJ1-1; D may be TRBD1 (6 bases). Germline values: CDR1 GTSNPN, CDR2 SVGIG (reference sequence). Trimming stripped 4 bases from V and 9 bases from J, with 15 bases between. The length of the CDR3 is 12 residues. CDR3 protein: CAWKSGGLKAFF. CDR3 nucleotides: TGTGCCTGGAAGTCCGGGGGGCTAAAAGCTTTCTTT.

V gene TRBV28 combines with J gene TRBJ2-1; 7 nucleotides agree with TRBD2. Looked up from germline, CDR1 is MDHEN and CDR2 is SYDVKM. Trimming took 4 bases from V and 1 from J; bases not matched to a gene: 10. The length of the CDR3 is 17 residues. The CDR3 reads CASSSTPGTMSYNEQFF. CDR3 sequence (DNA): TGTGCCAGCAGTTCTACCCCCGGGACTATGTCCTACAATGAGCAGTTCTTC.

This clone was picked up one time. The rearrangement joins TRBV25-1 to TRBJ1-4; no firm D call. V lost 8 bases and J lost 7, with 5 bases in between. CDR3 length equals 10 residues. Germline V CDR1 and CDR2: MGHDK, SYGVNS. This CDR3 reads CASSSEKLFF. The CDR3 nucleotides read TGTGCCAGCTCGAGTGAAAAACTGTTTTTT.

The chain uses TRBV6-1 and TRBJ1-2; D unresolved. CDR1 is MNHNS, CDR2 SASEGT, per germline. This CDR3 has 15 amino acids. Trimming removed 1 base from V and 5 bases from J, with 14 bases in between. The CDR3 DNA reads TGTGCCAGCAGTGAAGTTAGTAGTTCCCCTTATGGCTACACCTTC. This translates into CASSEVSSSPYGYTF.